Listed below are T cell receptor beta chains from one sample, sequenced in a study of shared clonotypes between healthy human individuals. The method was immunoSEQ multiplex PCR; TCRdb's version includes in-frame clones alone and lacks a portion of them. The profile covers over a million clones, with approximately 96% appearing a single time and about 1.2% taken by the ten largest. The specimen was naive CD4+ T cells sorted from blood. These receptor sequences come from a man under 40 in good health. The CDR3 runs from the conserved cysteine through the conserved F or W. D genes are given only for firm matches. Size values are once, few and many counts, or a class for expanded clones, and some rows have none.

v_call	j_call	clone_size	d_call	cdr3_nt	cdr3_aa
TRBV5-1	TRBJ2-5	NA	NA	TGCGCCAGCAGCCCGGACCAAGAGACCCAGTACTTC	CASSPDQETQYF
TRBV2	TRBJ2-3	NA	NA	TGTGCCAGCTGTGCCGCCGGTCCGAGCTTTGCAGATACGCAGTATTTT	CASCAAGPSFADTQYF
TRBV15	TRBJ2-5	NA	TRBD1	TGTGCCACCAGCAAGGGGACAGGGAGAGAGACCCAGTACTTC	CATSKGTGRETQYF
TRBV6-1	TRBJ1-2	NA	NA	TGTGCCACCCGGACCAGCTATGGCTACACCTTC	CATRTSYGYTF
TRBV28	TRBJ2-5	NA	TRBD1	TGTGCCAGCATGCGTACGGACAGGGGCTGGGAGACCCAGTACTTC	CASMRTDRGWETQYF
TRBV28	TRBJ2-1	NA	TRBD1	TGTGCCAGCAGTTTGGTCCGGGACAGGGAGGCGGAGGACAATGAGCAGTTCTTC	CASSLVRDREAEDNEQFF
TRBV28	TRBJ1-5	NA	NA	TGTGCCAGCAGTTTATCCGATGGGGCGCGGCAGCCCCAGCATTTT	CASSLSDGARQPQHF
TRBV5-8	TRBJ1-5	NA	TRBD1	TGTGCCAGCAGCTTAAGTAGGGACAGCCGTCAGCCCCAGCATTTT	CASSLSRDSRQPQHF
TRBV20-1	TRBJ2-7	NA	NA	TGCAGTGCTACACCGGGACTCGAGCAGTACTTC	CSATPGLEQYF
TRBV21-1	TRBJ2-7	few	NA	TGTGCCAGCAGCGACCCGACAGGGTGCGGCTACGAGCAGTACTTC	CASSDPTGCGYEQYF
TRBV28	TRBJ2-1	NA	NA	TGTGCCAGCAGTCAGGGGGGGAGCGGGGTTAGCTCCTACAATGAGCAGTTCTTC	CASSQGGSGVSSYNEQFF
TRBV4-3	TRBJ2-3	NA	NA	TGCGCCAGCAGCCGAGGTAACACAGATACGCAGTATTTT	CASSRGNTDTQYF
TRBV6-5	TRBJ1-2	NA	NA	TGTGCCAGCAGTCGCCCGACCGGGGATGGCTACACCTTC	CASSRPTGDGYTF
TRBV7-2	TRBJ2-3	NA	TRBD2	TGTGCCAGCAGCTTATCTCGACTAGCGAGGACAGATACGCAGTATTTT	CASSLSRLARTDTQYF
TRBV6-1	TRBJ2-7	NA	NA	TGTGCCAGCAGTGAAGCCGGCAGGGGATACGAGCAGTACTTC	CASSEAGRGYEQYF
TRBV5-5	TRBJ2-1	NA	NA	TGTGCCAGCACGGATATCTCCTACAATGAGCAGTTCTTC	CASTDISYNEQFF
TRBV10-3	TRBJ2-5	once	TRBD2	TGTGCCACCTCGCTAGCGGGAGTTAAAGAGACCCAGTACTTC	CATSLAGVKETQYF
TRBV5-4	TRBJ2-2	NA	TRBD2	TGTGCCAGCAGCTTGGGACTAGCGGGAGGTACCGGGGAGCTGTTTTTT	CASSLGLAGGTGELFF
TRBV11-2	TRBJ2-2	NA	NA	TGTGCCAGCAGCATAAGGGGAACCGGGGAGCTGTTTTTT	CASSIRGTGELFF
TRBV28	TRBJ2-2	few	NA	TGTGCCAGCTCGGTGACGGACATCAGGGGGGAGCTGTTTTTT	CASSVTDIRGELFF
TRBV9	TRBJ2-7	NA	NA	TGTGCCAGCAGCGCCTCCCCTCGGGAATCCGGAGAGCAGTACTTC	CASSASPRESGEQYF
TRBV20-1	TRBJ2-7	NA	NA	TGCAGTGCTCGAAACTACGAGCAGTACTTC	CSARNYEQYF
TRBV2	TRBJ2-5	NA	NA	TGTGCCAGCACTCTTCAGGTAGAGACCCAGTACTTC	CASTLQVETQYF
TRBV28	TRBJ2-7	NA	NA	TGTGCCAGCAGCCGGTTACCCGGACAGTCCTACGAGCAGTACTTC	CASSRLPGQSYEQYF
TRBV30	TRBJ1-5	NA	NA	TGTGCCTGGAGTGTTCTTGGGGGCGAAGTTTTGATGAATCAGCCCCAGCATTTT	CAWSVLGGEVLMNQPQHF
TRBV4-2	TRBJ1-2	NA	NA	TGTGCCAGCAGCCAAGTCGGGTCGGGCAGGGGCTCTAACTATGGCTACACCTTC	CASSQVGSGRGSNYGYTF
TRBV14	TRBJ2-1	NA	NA	TGTGCCAGCAGCCAAGTGCTGCGAGGAGGGCCATCCTACAATGAGCAGTTCTTC	CASSQVLRGGPSYNEQFF
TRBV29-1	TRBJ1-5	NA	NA	TGCAGCGGGCCTCAGCCCCAGCATTTT	CSGPQPQHF
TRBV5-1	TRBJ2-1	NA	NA	TGCGCCAGCAGCGGATTAGGGAACCCCAATGAGCAGTTCTTC	CASSGLGNPNEQFF
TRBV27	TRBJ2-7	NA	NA	TGTGCCAGCAGCCGAGGGGGGGACTTGAACGAGCAGTACTTC	CASSRGGDLNEQYF
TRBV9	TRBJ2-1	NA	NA	TGTGCCAGCACTCGGGGCTGGGACAATGAGCAGTTCTTC	CASTRGWDNEQFF
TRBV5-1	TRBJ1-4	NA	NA	TGCGCCAGCAGCCCGGGGACCCCTGCAACTAATGAAAAACTGTTTTTT	CASSPGTPATNEKLFF
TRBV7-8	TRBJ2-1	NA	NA	TGTGCCAGCAGCACGGACCCGAGCTCCTACAATGAGCAGTTCTTC	CASSTDPSSYNEQFF
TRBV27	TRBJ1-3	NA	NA	TGTGCCAGCAGTCCCAGTCTTCAACCCCCGGGAAACACCATATATTTT	CASSPSLQPPGNTIYF
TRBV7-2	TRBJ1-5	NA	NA	TGTGCCAGCAGCTTAGGTACACCCGATAGCAATCAGCCCCAGCATTTT	CASSLGTPDSNQPQHF
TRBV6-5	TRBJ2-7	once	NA	TGTGCCAGCATCAGCACTAATTTCCACGAGCAGTACTTC	CASISTNFHEQYF